Shown below are 32 T cell receptor beta chains from a single sample sequenced in a study of STAT5B mutations in CD4+ large granular lymphocyte leukemia. The repertoire was sequenced with immunoSEQ multiplex PCR; TCRdb's copy has only in-frame clones and lacks some. Of approximately 30,000 clones listed, around three quarters are singletons. Specimen: CD4+ T cells from blood buffy coats. All receptors come from a human donor in good health.

This chain connects TRBV7-2 to TRBJ2-3; no definite D call. There are 12 residues in the CDR3. V lost 3 bases, J lost 8 bases, and 9 bases lay in between. Looked up from germline, CDR1 is SGHTA and CDR2 is FQGNSA. The CDR3: CASSFKKGTQYF. CDR3 bases: TGTGCCAGCAGCTTTAAAAAGGGTACGCAGTATTTT.

The chain employs TRBV2 and TRBJ1-2; the match to TRBD1 covers 10 bases. The CDR3 is 14 amino acids. Germline assignment: CDR1 SNHLY and CDR2 FYNNEI. Trimming removed 6 bases from V and 3 bases from J; junction bases left unmatched: 4. In nucleotides, the CDR3 is TGTGCCAGCAGCGTGGACAGGGGGGACTATGGCTACACCTTC. Encoded protein: CASSVDRGDYGYTF.

The gene calls are TRBV6-1 and TRBJ1-6; 7 bases are a match to TRBD1. The CDR3 consists of 13 residues. J lost 8 bases, V lost 3 bases, and 1 base had no gene match. The germline V gene encodes CDR1 MNHNS and CDR2 SASEGT. The CDR3, as DNA: TGTGCCAGCAGTGACAGGGGGGATTCACCCCTCCACTTT. Its protein product is CASSDRGDSPLHF.

The chain links TRBV4-2 to TRBJ2-3, with 9 bases matching TRBD2. There are 18 residues in the CDR3. V shed 3 bases and J 0 bases; nucleotides not matched to a gene: 10. Per the germline V gene, CDR1 is LGHNA and CDR2 is YNFKEQ. The CDR3 loop is CASSHKSGGQLSTDTQYF. The CDR3 region has the DNA TGTGCCAGCAGCCATAAGAGCGGGGGGCAACTTAGCACAGATACGCAGTATTTT.

V is TRBV19 and J is TRBJ2-3; unclear D gene. The CDR3 runs to 16 residues. Trimming left V 3 bases short and J 1 base short, with 14 bases between. Per the germline V gene, CDR1 is LNHDA and CDR2 is SQIVND (reference sequence). CDR3 sequence reads: CASSIHHQGGTDTQYF. CDR3 DNA: TGTGCCAGTAGTATCCACCACCAAGGCGGCACAGATACGCAGTATTTT.

The V gene is TRBV5-1, the J gene TRBJ2-4; TRBD2 might be the D (6 bases). The V end lost 0 bases, the J end lost 8 bases, and 9 bases lay between the germline ends. Looked up from germline, CDR1 is SGHRS and CDR2 is YFSETQ. The CDR3 spans 13 residues. In DNA, the CDR3 is TGCGCCAGCAGCTTGGGGGGAGGCGACATTCAGTACTTC. It yields the protein CASSLGGGDIQYF.

The table lists this clone with a few counts. This chain joins TRBV19 and TRBJ1-2; TRBD1 aligns across 11 bases. Germline V CDR1 and CDR2: LNHDA, SQIVND (reference sequence). The V segment lost 5 bases and the J segment 7 bases; nucleotides outside the gene matches: 3. CDR3 size: 13 residues. In DNA, the CDR3 is TGTGCCAGTAGTCGGACAGGGGGCTCTGGCTACACCTTC. Translation: CASSRTGGSGYTF.

The chain combines TRBV7-9 with TRBJ1-2, with no clear D. Germline CDR1 and CDR2: SEHNR and FQNEAQ (reference sequence). The CDR3 is 12 amino acids. V was pared by 4 bases and J by 7 bases, with 10 bases between. The CDR3 DNA sequence: TGTGCCAGCAGCTCCGTTTCTACTGGCTACACCTTC. Protein product: CASSSVSTGYTF.

This clone has just one count. The V gene is TRBV7-2, the J gene TRBJ1-4; tentatively, D is TRBD1 (6 bases). The CDR3 extends over 15 amino acids. The V end lost 3 bases, the J end lost 7 bases, and 15 bases lay between the germline ends. The germline V gene encodes CDR1 SGHTA and CDR2 FQGNSA. In nucleotides, the CDR3 is TGTGCCAGCAGCTTCCGGACAGAGGGAGGTGAAAAACTGTTTTTT. It codes for CASSFRTEGGEKLFF.

This clone was seen a single time. The chain recombines TRBV28 with TRBJ1-2, with 7 bases fitting TRBD1. Germline values: CDR1 MDHEN, CDR2 SYDVKM. This CDR3 is built from 14 residues. The trim removed 10 bases at V and 0 bases at J, leaving 8 bases unmatched. CDR3 nucleotides: TGTGCCACCCCAGCCGACAGGGCTAACTATGGCTACACCTTC. Translating gives CATPADRANYGYTF.

The rearrangement joins TRBV6-5 to TRBJ1-6, with a tentative D call TRBD1 (5 bases). This CDR3 spans 13 amino acids. Between the trimmed V and J ends, which lost 5 bases and 4 bases, there was a span of 6 bases. CDR1 is MNHEY, CDR2 SVGAGI, per germline. CDR3 bases: TGTGCCAGCAGTCGACAGTATAATTCACCCCTCCACTTT. This sequence encodes CASSRQYNSPLHF.

The CDR3 DNA reads TGTGCCAGCAGCTCGCGAGGACAGCCCAACTATGGCTACACCTTC. Amino acid sequence: CASSSRGQPNYGYTF. The V call is TRBV6-5, the J call TRBJ1-2, with D perhaps TRBD1 (6 bases). The V gene lost 6 bases and the J gene lost 2 bases, with 16 bases spanning the gap. In germline, CDR1 is MNHEY, CDR2 SVGAGI. The CDR3 loop spans 15 amino acids.

CDR3 in DNA: TGTGCCAGCAGCTTGGTGGGGGGGAACACTGAAGCTTTCTTT. It is translated as CASSLVGGNTEAFF. V is TRBV5-6 and J is TRBJ1-1; possibly TRBD1 for D (5 bases). The CDR3 sequence is 14 residues long. Per germline, CDR1 SGHDT and CDR2 YYEEEE. V lost 0 bases to trimming and J lost 1 base, with 7 bases between them.

This clone was counted between two and nine times. Written as DNA, the CDR3 is TGTGCCAGCAGCTTTTCTGCGGGGGGCTCTATACACACAGATACGCAGTATTTT. Protein product: CASSFSAGGSIHTDTQYF. V and J are TRBV11-2 and TRBJ2-3; TRBD2 aligns across 8 bases. In germline, CDR1 is SGHAT, CDR2 FQNNGV. With V trimmed by 3 bases and J by 2 bases, 13 bases remained unmatched. The CDR3 spans 18 residues.

The V gene is TRBV29-1, the J gene TRBJ1-4; 10 bases align to TRBD1. This CDR3 spans 12 amino acids. Trimming cost V 7 bases and J 8 bases; bases outside gene matches: 4. Germline V gives CDR1 SQVTM, CDR2 ANQGSEA. The CDR3 protein is CSGGQGGEKLFF. CDR3 coding DNA: TGCAGCGGAGGACAGGGGGGCGAAAAACTGTTTTTT.

The J gene is TRBJ1-4, the V gene TRBV7-2; TRBD1 might be the D (6 bases). The CDR3 is 14 amino acids. Germline V gives CDR1 SGHTA, CDR2 FQGNSA. Trimming cost V 3 bases and J 4 bases, with 9 bases left between them. The CDR3 coding sequence is TGTGCCAGCAGCTTCCAGGGGTTTAATGAAAAACTGTTTTTT. It encodes CASSFQGFNEKLFF.

The gene calls are TRBV18 and TRBJ1-1; the D is unclear. In germline, CDR1 is KGHSH, CDR2 LQKENI. CDR3 length: 15 residues. The V and J ends lost 5 bases and 2 bases respectively, with 15 bases between them. CDR3 DNA sequence: TGTGCCAGCTCAGTTAGCCGGGTATTAAACACTGAAGCTTTCTTT. It codes for CASSVSRVLNTEAFF.

The chain carries TRBV5-1 and TRBJ1-1; D gene uncertain. The CDR3 runs 13 residues. The germline V gene has CDR1 SGHRS and CDR2 YFSETQ. V was pared by 2 bases and J by 0 bases, with 5 bases between. The CDR3 DNA is TGCGCCAGCAGCTTCGAGCTGAACACTGAAGCTTTCTTT. It is translated as CASSFELNTEAFF.

The V gene is TRBV9, the J gene TRBJ1-5; D might be TRBD1 (6 bases). V dropped 3 bases and J dropped 4 bases, with 11 bases sitting between them. CDR3 length: 14 amino acids. Germline CDR1 is SGDLS and CDR2 is YYNGEE. The CDR3 reads CASSGGRINQPQHF. The CDR3 DNA is TGTGCCAGCAGCGGGGGGCGGATTAATCAGCCCCAGCATTTT.

J is TRBJ2-7 and V is TRBV9; TRBD1 aligns across 9 bases. The V gene end was trimmed by 0 bases and the J gene end by 7 bases; junction bases not matched to a gene: 5. The CDR3 extends over 14 amino acids. Germline loops: CDR1 SGDLS, CDR2 YYNGEE. CDR3 nucleotide sequence: TGTGCCAGCAGCGTAGGGGACAGGGTACGGGAGCAGTACTTC. Its translation: CASSVGDRVREQYF. Full variable domain (remainder filled in from reference TRBV9 and TRBJ2-7): DSGVTQTPKHLITATGQRVTLRCSPRSGDLSVYWYQQSLDQGLQFLIQYYNGEERAKGNILERFSAQQFPDLHSELNLSSLELGDSALYFCASSVGDRVREQYFGPGTRLTVT.

This chain connects TRBV18 to TRBJ1-5, with D tentatively TRBD1 (6 bases). Trimming left V 3 bases short and J 4 bases short, with 7 bases between. Germline CDR1 KGHSH, CDR2 LQKENI. This CDR3 contains 13 residues. The CDR3 DNA follows: TGTGCCAGCTCACCCGACAGGAATCAGCCCCAGCATTTT. Amino acid sequence: CASSPDRNQPQHF. Looking up the rest from reference TRBV18 and TRBJ1-5 gives the full variable domain: NAGVMQNPRHLVRRRGQEARLRCSPMKGHSHVYWYRQLPEEGLKFMVYLQKENIIDESGMPKERFSAEFPKEGPSILRIQQVVRGDSAAYFCASSPDRNQPQHFGDGTRLSIL.

V usage is TRBV6-1 and J usage is TRBJ2-1; TRBD2 aligns across 9 bases. Germline V gene data show CDR1 as MNHNS and CDR2 as SASEGT. Trimming cost V 4 bases and J 6 bases; bases outside gene matches: 7. The CDR3 has 15 residues. The chain's CDR3 is CASSVVAGAFNEQFF. In nucleotides, the CDR3 is TGTGCCAGCAGTGTAGTAGCGGGAGCATTCAATGAGCAGTTCTTC.

The V call is TRBV18, the J call TRBJ1-1; TRBD1 agrees at 11 bases. Trimming cost V 3 bases and J 0 bases; bases outside gene matches: 12. The CDR3 length is 19 residues. CDR1 is KGHSH and CDR2 is LQKENI in the germline V gene. CDR3 region: CASSPLHPGQGVMNTEAFF. As DNA, the CDR3 is TGTGCCAGCTCACCCCTACATCCGGGACAGGGGGTGATGAACACTGAAGCTTTCTTT.

The chain has TRBV5-1 and TRBJ2-3; the D is unclear. The CDR3 covers 15 residues. From germline, CDR1 is SGHRS and CDR2 YFSETQ. V lost 9 bases, J lost 1 base, and 18 bases lay in between. The CDR3 DNA follows: TGCGCCACCAAGGAAACCCCCATTCGCACAGATACGCAGTATTTT. It encodes CATKETPIRTDTQYF.

The chain carries TRBV28 and TRBJ1-1, with a weak D call TRBD1 (5 bases). Germline assignment: CDR1 MDHEN and CDR2 SYDVKM. The CDR3 loop spans 13 amino acids. Trimming removed 5 bases at V and 8 bases at J, with 15 bases between. Here the CDR3 reads CASSPPGRTEAFF. The DNA of the CDR3 is TGTGCCAGCAGTCCTCCAGGCAGGACAGAAGCTTTCTTT.

V usage is TRBV6-6 and J usage is TRBJ2-1, with TRBD1 matching 7 bases. CDR1 MNHNY and CDR2 SVGAGI come from the germline V gene (reference sequence). With V trimmed by 6 bases and J by 3 bases, 5 bases remained unmatched. The CDR3 loop spans 14 amino acids. Here the CDR3 DNA reads TGTGCCAGCAGGGGGGACAGTCTCTACAATGAGCAGTTCTTC. Its protein product is CASRGDSLYNEQFF.

This clone was detected only a few times. This sequence joins TRBV5-1 and TRBJ1-4, with a tentative D call TRBD1 (6 bases). The germline V gene has CDR1 SGHRS and CDR2 YFSETQ. The length of the CDR3 is 19 residues. With 4 bases removed from V and 4 bases from J, the gap between germline ends came to 26 bases. This chain's CDR3 is CASSPLFRTAPLGNEKLFF. The CDR3, as DNA: TGCGCCAGCAGCCCCCTTTTTCGGACAGCACCTTTAGGTAATGAAAAACTGTTTTTT.

The J gene is TRBJ2-1, the V gene TRBV14; the D gene is possibly TRBD2 (5 bases). CDR1 and CDR2 (germline): SGHDN, FVKESK. This CDR3 has 14 residues. V was clipped by 0 bases and J by 5 bases, with 8 bases between them. CDR3: CASSQDLGNNEQFF. The CDR3 DNA sequence: TGTGCCAGCAGCCAAGATCTCGGGAACAATGAGCAGTTCTTC.

This sequence joins TRBV27 and TRBJ2-7, with D perhaps TRBD1 (5 bases). The CDR3 consists of 16 residues. Trimming shortened V by 3 bases and J by 0 bases, and 15 bases separated the two germline ends. Per germline, CDR1 MNHEY and CDR2 SMNVEV (reference sequence). The CDR3 protein is CASSFLTVANSYEQYF. CDR3 DNA sequence: TGTGCCAGCAGTTTTTTGACAGTCGCCAACTCCTACGAGCAGTACTTC.

The chain joins TRBV7-9 to TRBJ2-1; TRBD1 matches at 11 bases. The CDR3 is made up of 16 amino acids. Germline V gives CDR1 SEHNR, CDR2 FQNEAQ (reference sequence). With V trimmed by 5 bases and J by 12 bases, 15 bases remained unmatched. The CDR3 region is CASSDTGTGGDAGQFF. The CDR3 DNA is TGTGCCAGCAGCGATACAGGGACAGGGGGGGATGCCGGGCAGTTCTTC.

The V gene is TRBV5-1, the J gene TRBJ2-1; TRBD1 might be the D (6 bases). The V gene lost 3 bases and the J gene lost 8 bases, with 15 bases spanning the gap. CDR3 size: 14 residues. Germline CDR1 is SGHRS and CDR2 is YFSETQ. CDR3 in DNA: TGCGCCAGCAGCTCCATACAGGGTATCTATGAGCAGTTCTTC. Translated: CASSSIQGIYEQFF.

This clone showed up just a few times. The chain carries TRBV9 and TRBJ2-1; 9 nucleotides agree with TRBD2. There are 15 residues in the CDR3. Germline trimming cut 2 bases from V and 9 bases from J; bases unmatched to any gene: 9. Germline loops: CDR1 SGDLS, CDR2 YYNGEE. The CDR3 is CASSVVAGGPVEQFF. DNA for the CDR3: TGTGCCAGCAGCGTTGTTGCGGGAGGGCCGGTTGAGCAGTTCTTC.